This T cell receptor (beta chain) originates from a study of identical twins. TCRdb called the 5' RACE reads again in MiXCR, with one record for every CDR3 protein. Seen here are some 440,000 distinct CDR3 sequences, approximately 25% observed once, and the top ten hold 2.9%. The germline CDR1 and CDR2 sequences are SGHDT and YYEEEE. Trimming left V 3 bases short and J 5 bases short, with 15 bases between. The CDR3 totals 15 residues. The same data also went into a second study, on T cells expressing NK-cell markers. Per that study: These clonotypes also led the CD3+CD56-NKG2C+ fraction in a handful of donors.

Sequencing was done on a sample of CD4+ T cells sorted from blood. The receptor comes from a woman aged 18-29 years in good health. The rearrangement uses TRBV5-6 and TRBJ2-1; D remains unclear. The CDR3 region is CASSSARVGHNEQFF. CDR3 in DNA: TGTGCCAGCAGCTCGGCTAGAGTGGGTCACAATGAGCAGTTCTTC.